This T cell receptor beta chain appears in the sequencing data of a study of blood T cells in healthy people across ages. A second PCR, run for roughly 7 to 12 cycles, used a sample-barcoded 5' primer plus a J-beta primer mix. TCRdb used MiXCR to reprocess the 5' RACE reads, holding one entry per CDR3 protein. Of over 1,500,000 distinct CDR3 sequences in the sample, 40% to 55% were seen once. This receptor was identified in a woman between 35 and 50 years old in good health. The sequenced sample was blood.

CDR3 sequence: CATSRARDGETQYF. The CDR3 DNA sequence: TGTGCCACCAGCAGAGCCAGGGATGGAGAGACCCAGTACTTC. The chain links TRBV15 to TRBJ2-7, with D possibly being TRBD1 (5 bases). The J call could be wrong; TRBJ2-5 is a better fit for the DNA end. This CDR3 region has 14 residues. Germline CDR1 LNHNV, CDR2 YYDKDF (reference sequence).